The entry below describes one TCR beta chain. This entry belongs to a study of OX40 agonist ivuxolimab in advanced cancers. Sequencing was performed with immunoSEQ multiplex PCR; in TCRdb, only in-frame clones are kept and a portion is missing. The repertoire holds 65,000 to 80,000 clones, around 86% seen once, with 1.5% to 2% in the top ten. Losses at the gene ends were 3 bases for V and 4 bases for J; bases not matched to a gene: 9. Germline assignment: CDR1 SGDLS and CDR2 YYNGEE. This CDR3 region has 15 residues. The chain is built from TRBV9 and TRBJ2-5; 7 bases align to TRBD1. The clonotype comes from an adult with an advanced solid tumor such as melanoma, head and neck, liver or kidney cancer. The sequenced sample was CD4+ or CD8+ T cells sorted from blood, obtained in a trial of the OX40 agonist ivuxolimab. CDR3 in DNA: TGTGCCAGCAGCGCCGGATGGGACAGCTTAGAGACCCAGTACTTC. Protein: CASSAGWDSLETQYF.